This is a list of T cell receptor beta chains from one sample in a study of T cells in Graves' hyperthyroidism and ophthalmopathy. TCRdb re-called the multiplex PCR reads through MiXCR, storing one row per CDR3 protein. The sample lists about 400,000 distinct CDR3 sequences; around 14% were seen once. The sample taken for sequencing was blood. These receptors all stem from a woman under 30 with Graves' hyperthyroidism. Both conserved end residues are part of each CDR3. Fields, in order: J gene, V gene, D gene, clone size, CDR3 protein, CDR3 DNA. D genes are given only for firm matches. Expanded clones are given a class, and other clones once, few, many or no size at all.

TRBJ2-3 | TRBV11-2 | TRBD2 | many | CASSSGAGGRPTDTQYF | TGTGCCAGCAGCTCGGGGGCTGGCGGGAGGCCCACAGATACGCAGTATTTT
TRBJ1-1 | TRBV14 | TRBD1 | NA | CASSSPGTGFTEAFF | TGTGCCAGCAGCTCCCCAGGGACAGGGTTCACTGAAGCTTTCTTT
TRBJ2-2 | TRBV11-2 | TRBD1 | many | CASRLTGGNTGELFF | TGTGCCAGCAGACTGACAGGGGGGAACACCGGGGAGCTGTTTTTT
TRBJ2-1 | TRBV11-2 | TRBD1 | many | CASSTPGQGYLAETSNEQFF | TGTGCCAGCAGCACCCCGGGACAGGGGTATCTAGCGGAGACCTCCAATGAGCAGTTCTTC
TRBJ2-5 | TRBV7-2 | TRBD2 | NA | CASSTRAGGRGETQYF | TGTGCCAGCAGCACCCGAGCGGGGGGAAGGGGGGAGACCCAGTACTTC
TRBJ2-7 | TRBV4-1 | NA | few | CASSQDPGLSYEQYF | TGCGCCAGCAGCCAAGACCCGGGACTTTCCTACGAGCAGTACTTC
TRBJ2-7 | TRBV2 | NA | many | CASSEGGASYEQYF | TGTGCCAGCAGTGAAGGAGGGGCTAGCTACGAGCAGTACTTC
TRBJ2-1 | TRBV29-1 | NA | many | CSVDAGLSEQFF | TGCAGCGTTGACGCGGGGCTCAGTGAGCAGTTCTTC
TRBJ2-2 | TRBV5-6 | TRBD1 | few | CASSRDRLNTGELFF | TGTGCCAGCAGTCGGGACAGACTTAACACCGGGGAGCTGTTTTTT
TRBJ2-1 | TRBV9 | TRBD1 | few | CASSVAGTGGNEQFF | TGTGCCAGCAGCGTAGCAGGGACAGGGGGTAATGAGCAGTTCTTC
TRBJ2-1 | TRBV20-1 | TRBD2 | NA | CSARALAGGRSYNEQFF | TGCAGTGCCAGGGCACTAGCGGGGGGCCGGTCCTACAATGAGCAGTTCTTC
TRBJ2-3 | TRBV25-1 | TRBD2 | few | CASSTGLAGDTDTQYF | TGTGCCAGCAGTACTGGACTAGCGGGAGATACAGATACGCAGTATTTT
TRBJ2-7 | TRBV7-2 | NA | many | CASSLWGDGSYEQYF | TGTGCCAGCAGCTTGTGGGGGGACGGTTCCTACGAGCAGTACTTC